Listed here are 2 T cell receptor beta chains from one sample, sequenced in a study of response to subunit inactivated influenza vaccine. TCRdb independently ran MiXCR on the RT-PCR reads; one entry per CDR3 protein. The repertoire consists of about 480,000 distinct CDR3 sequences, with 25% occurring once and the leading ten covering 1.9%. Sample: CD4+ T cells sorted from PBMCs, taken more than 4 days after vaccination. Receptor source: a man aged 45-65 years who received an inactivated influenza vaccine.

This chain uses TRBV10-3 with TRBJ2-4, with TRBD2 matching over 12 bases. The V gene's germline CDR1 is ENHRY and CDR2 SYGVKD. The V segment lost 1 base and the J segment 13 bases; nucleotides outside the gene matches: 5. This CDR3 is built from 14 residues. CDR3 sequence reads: CAISEFTSGGPQYF. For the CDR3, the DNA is TGTGCCATCAGTGAGTTTACTAGCGGGGGGCCCCAGTACTTC.

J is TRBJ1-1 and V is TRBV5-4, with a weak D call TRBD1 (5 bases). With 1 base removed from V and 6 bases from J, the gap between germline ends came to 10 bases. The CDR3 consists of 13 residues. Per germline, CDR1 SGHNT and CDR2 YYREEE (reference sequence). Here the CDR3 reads CASSLPGRAEAFF. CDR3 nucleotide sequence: TGTGCCAGCAGCTTGCCAGGGCGCGCTGAAGCTTTCTTT.